The 27 T cell receptor beta chains below all came from one sample that was sequenced in a study of monozygotic twins with inflammatory bowel disease. Each CDR3 protein gets one entry in TCRdb, which reprocessed the 5' RACE reads and gives no DNA. This sample carries a few hundred thousand distinct CDR3 sequences, with 2% to 3% going to the ten biggest clones. The sequenced sample consisted of blood. The receptors were gathered from a human donor with ulcerative colitis or Crohn's disease, or a healthy co-twin of an affected twin (not recorded which).

The chain is built from TRBV4-3 and TRBJ2-1; TCRdb calls TRBD1, which cannot be checked without DNA. Germline CDR1 reads LGHNA; CDR2 reads YSLEER. The CDR3 consists of 16 residues. The CDR3 sequence is CASSQEGQGYVNEQFF.

The chain has TRBV4-3 and TRBJ2-2. Germline V CDR1 and CDR2: LGHNA, YSLEER. CDR3 length equals 13 residues. The CDR3 protein is CASSRGFTGELFF.

The CDR3: CSVPGWDEQYF. V and J are TRBV29-1 and TRBJ2-7; without DNA, the TCRdb call of TRBD1 cannot be checked. The CDR3 totals 11 residues. Germline V gene sequence: CDR1 SQVTM, CDR2 ANQGSEA.

The chain links TRBV3-1 to TRBJ1-1; TCRdb outputs TRBD1, but without DNA this stays unchecked. The V gene's germline CDR1 is LGHDT and CDR2 YNNKEL (reference sequence). The CDR3 is 12 residues long. CDR3 residues: CASSQDYGAAFF.

V is TRBV20-1 and J is TRBJ1-3. The CDR3 contains 16 residues. Germline V gene lookup returns CDR1 DFQATT and CDR2 SNEGSKA (reference sequence). The CDR3 sequence: CSARDPWSSSGNSIYF.

The gene calls are TRBV20-1 and TRBJ2-7. Looked up from germline, CDR1 is DFQATT and CDR2 is SNEGSKA (reference sequence). There are 12 residues in the CDR3. The CDR3 sequence is CSAPDQRYEQYF.

V is TRBV28 and J is TRBJ2-1; TCRdb's D call, TRBD1, is unchecked because there is no DNA. The CDR3 is 14 residues long. CDR1 MDHEN and CDR2 SYDVKM come from the germline V gene. CDR3 region: CATGAGGVYNEQFF.

The chain is built from TRBV7-9 and TRBJ2-6. Per germline, CDR1 SEHNR and CDR2 FQNEAQ (reference sequence). The CDR3 is 15 residues long. CDR3: CAIRRGLGGANVLTF.

V and J are TRBV19 and TRBJ1-5; the D gene TCRdb calls, TRBD1, cannot be checked with no DNA. From germline, CDR1 is LNHDA and CDR2 SQIVND (reference sequence). This CDR3 has 18 residues. CDR3 in amino acids: CASSPQRGGGRGNQPQHF.

CDR3 protein: CASSLIRDRGSGANVLTF. V and J are TRBV7-3 and TRBJ2-6; TCRdb returns TRBD1, unconfirmable since there is no DNA. Germline lookup yields CDR1 SGHTA and CDR2 FQGTGA. This CDR3 contains 18 residues. Filled out from reference TRBV7-3 and TRBJ2-6, the complete variable domain reads GAGVSQTPSNKVTEKGKYVELRCDPISGHTALYWYRQSLGQGPEFLIYFQGTGAADDSGLPNDRFFAVRPEGSVSTLKIQRTERGDSAVYLCASSLIRDRGSGANVLTFGAGSRLTVL.

This sequence joins TRBV20-1 and TRBJ1-6. CDR3 length: 15 amino acids. CDR1 DFQATT and CDR2 SNEGSKA come from the germline V gene (reference sequence). The CDR3 loop is CSAEPGSSYNSPLHF.

The chain is built from TRBV7-3 and TRBJ2-7; no DNA is available, so the TRBD2 call from TCRdb remains unchecked. The CDR3 has 17 amino acids. The V gene's germline CDR1 is SGHTA and CDR2 FQGTGA. The CDR3 region is CASSSHRRFLPHYEQYF.

The chain employs TRBV7-2 and TRBJ2-7. CDR3 length: 13 amino acids. Germline V gene data show CDR1 as SGHTA and CDR2 as FQGNSA. The CDR3 here is CASSERVSYEQYF.

The gene calls are TRBV7-9 and TRBJ2-1; TCRdb names TRBD2, which stays unverified in the absence of DNA. CDR3 size: 14 residues. Germline CDR1 and CDR2: SEHNR and FQNEAQ (reference sequence). The CDR3 sequence: CASSLRALYNEQFF. Full variable domain (missing parts from reference TRBV7-9 and TRBJ2-1): DTGVSQNPRHKITKRGQNVTFRCDPISEHNRLYWYRQTLGQGPEFLTYFQNEAQLEKSRLLSDRFSAERPKGSFSTLEIQRTEQGDSAMYLCASSLRALYNEQFFGPGTRLTVL.

This rearrangement joins TRBV5-1 to TRBJ2-1; the D call of TRBD1 rests on TCRdb alone, since no DNA is present to check it. Germline V gene sequence: CDR1 SGHRS, CDR2 YFSETQ. This CDR3 has 15 residues. The CDR3 sequence is CASRMGTVIGNEQFF. Looking up the rest from reference TRBV5-1 and TRBJ2-1 gives the full variable domain: KAGVTQTPRYLIKTRGQQVTLSCSPISGHRSVSWYQQTPGQGLQFLFEYFSETQRNKGNFPGRFSGRQFSNSRSEMNVSTLELGDSALYLCASRMGTVIGNEQFFGPGTRLTVL.

The chain has TRBV7-2 and TRBJ1-5; with no DNA, the TCRdb D assignment of TRBD1 cannot be verified. Germline V lookup: CDR1 SGHTA, CDR2 FQGNSA. The CDR3 extends over 13 amino acids. CDR3: CASKGAGDQPQHF. The full variable domain, in which reference TRBV7-2 and TRBJ1-5 provide the parts outside the CDR3, is GAGVSQSPSNKVTEKGKDVELRCDPISGHTALYWYRQSLGQGLEFLIYFQGNSAPDKSGLPSDRFSAERTGGSVSTLTIQRTQQEDSAVYLCASKGAGDQPQHFGDGTRLSIL.

The CDR3 loop reads CASSPMSLNTEAFF. The chain carries TRBV5-1 and TRBJ1-1. The CDR3 is 14 amino acids. The germline CDR1 and CDR2 sequences are SGHRS and YFSETQ.

The CDR3 protein is CASSLMPARNYEQYF. This rearrangement joins TRBV28 to TRBJ2-7. The germline CDR1 and CDR2 sequences are MDHEN and SYDVKM. This CDR3 is built from 15 residues.

The chain recombines TRBV5-6 with TRBJ2-7; TCRdb designates TRBD1, a call that cannot be tested without DNA. The length of the CDR3 is 17 residues. Germline CDR1 reads SGHDT; CDR2 reads YYEEEE. This CDR3 reads CASSLGFSGTLSYEQYF.

V usage is TRBV6-5 and J usage is TRBJ1-1; TCRdb's D gene call, TRBD1, goes unchecked for lack of DNA. CDR1 MNHEY and CDR2 SVGAGI come from the germline V gene. This CDR3 region has 15 residues. The chain's CDR3 is CASSYSRDTGSEAFF.

This chain joins TRBV3-1 and TRBJ2-1; TCRdb selects TRBD2, and the lack of DNA leaves this call unchecked. This CDR3 is 15 amino acids long. Per germline, CDR1 LGHDT and CDR2 YNNKEL (reference sequence). The CDR3 loop is CASSPNGLAGNEQFF.

V gene TRBV5-4 combines with J gene TRBJ2-1; the D call from TCRdb, TRBD1, cannot be confirmed without DNA. Germline V gene sequence: CDR1 SGHNT, CDR2 YYREEE (reference sequence). This CDR3 is built from 16 residues. CDR3 sequence reads: CASRFLGTGSYNEQFF.

The V gene is TRBV9, the J gene TRBJ2-1; TCRdb indicates TRBD1, and absent DNA this call remains unverified. The length of the CDR3 is 15 residues. Germline-derived CDR1 and CDR2 are SGDLS and YYNGEE. The CDR3 here is CASSASPGHYNEQFF.

J is TRBJ2-2 and V is TRBV6-2 or TRBV6-3; TCRdb reports TRBD1, a call that lacks DNA to check it against. The CDR3 runs to 14 residues. CDR1 is MNHEY, CDR2 SVGEGT, per germline. This CDR3 is CASKFTGNTGELFF.

The chain joins TRBV10-3 to TRBJ2-7. Per the germline V gene, CDR1 is ENHRY and CDR2 is SYGVKD. This CDR3 has 13 amino acids. CDR3 residues: CAISVLVDYEQYF.

The chain recombines TRBV7-9 with TRBJ1-6. From germline, CDR1 is SEHNR and CDR2 FQNEAQ (reference sequence). The CDR3 consists of 15 residues. The CDR3 here is CASSPALGAGFTLHF. The complete variable domain, with remaining parts taken from reference TRBV7-9 and TRBJ1-6, reads DTGVSQNPRHKITKRGQNVTFRCDPISEHNRLYWYRQTLGQGPEFLTYFQNEAQLEKSRLLSDRFSAERPKGSFSTLEIQRTEQGDSAMYLCASSPALGAGFTLHFGNGTRLTVT.

The V call is TRBV6-2 or TRBV6-3, the J call TRBJ2-2; TCRdb returns TRBD1, unconfirmable since there is no DNA. CDR1 is MNHEY and CDR2 is SVGEGT in the germline V gene. The CDR3 is 15 residues long. This CDR3 reads CASSYGTGVTGELFF.